This T cell receptor beta chain was sequenced for a study of blood T cell repertoires in COVID-19. Germline loops: CDR1 SGHTS, CDR2 YDEGEE. V lost 6 bases to trimming and J lost 1 base, with 14 bases between them. This CDR3 comprises 14 residues. The table came from immunoSEQ multiplex PCR; TCRdb's copy has only in-frame clones and leaves some out. In the table there are about 150,000 clones, 75% to 90% of which are singletons. This chain uses TRBV5-8 with TRBJ2-7; no definite D call. This TCR was sampled from a man aged 50 or older who had recovered from COVID-19. The sample taken for sequencing was PBMCs or T cells enriched from blood (not recorded which). CDR3 region: CASTDKSLSYEQYF. The DNA of the CDR3 is TGTGCCAGCACCGACAAGTCCCTTTCCTACGAGCAGTACTTC. Full variable domain (rest looked up from reference TRBV5-8 and TRBJ2-7): EAGVTQSPTHLIKTRGQQATLRCSPISGHTSVYWYQQALGLGLQFLLWYDEGEERNRGNFPPRFSGRQFPNYSSELNVNALELEDSALYLCASTDKSLSYEQYFGPGTRLTVT.